This T cell receptor (beta chain) stems from a study of T cells in Graves' hyperthyroidism and ophthalmopathy. Findings of the study overall: The authors' 13 V-J model separated ophthalmopathy from stable hyperthyroidism.

Concerning this clonotype: The target antigen is unknown. This clone may be a read error of a much larger clone one base away.

Germline CDR1 and CDR2: MDHEN and SYDVKM. The CDR3 has 14 amino acids. Amplification of TCR beta CDR3 regions used RNA as the template. The HTBI primer set served for first-round RT-PCR of the TCR CDR3. Each CDR3 protein is one row after TCRdb ran MiXCR on the multiplex PCR reads. Of 45,000 or so distinct CDR3 sequences listed, around half are singletons. J is TRBJ2-7 and V is TRBV28; no clear D. Source material: peripheral blood or thyroid tissue (not recorded which). This clonotype was obtained from a woman aged 45-60 years with Graves' hyperthyroidism. The CDR3 loop reads CAGRSPRIPGEQYF. The CDR3 nucleotides are TGTGCCGGCAGATCACCACGTATCCCCGGGGAGCAGTACTTC.